The clone carrying this T cell receptor (beta chain) came up a few times. The sample originates from a study of T-cell reconstitution after alpha-beta-depleted transplantation in children. The V and J ends lost 3 bases and 6 bases respectively, with 14 bases between them. The CDR3 loop spans 13 amino acids. CDR1 SQVTM and CDR2 ANQGSEA come from the germline V gene. Unique molecular identifiers featured in how the TCRbeta library was prepared. TCRdb reanalysed the PCR reads using MiXCR and keeps one entry per CDR3 protein. Of 200,000 to 250,000 distinct CDR3 sequences listed, roughly a tenth are singletons.

The specimen was PBMCs from the stem cell graft donor, collected from the stem cell graft. J is TRBJ1-1 and V is TRBV29-1; D ambiguous. This clonotype was sampled from a human donor who donated a stem cell graft to a child with acute lymphoblastic leukemia. For the CDR3, the DNA is TGCAGCGTTGATCCTGGCCTCTACCCTGAAGCTTTCTTT. Amino acids: CSVDPGLYPEAFF.